These T cell receptor beta chains were read from a single sample in a study of blood T cell repertoires in COVID-19. Clones were sequenced by immunoSEQ multiplex PCR, and TCRdb holds only the in-frame ones, with some missing. The profile covers about 190,000 clones, with 70% to 90% appearing a single time and under 6.5% taken by the ten largest. Sequencing input: peripheral blood. These receptors were collected from a man aged 35-49 years with active or convalescent COVID-19. Each CDR3 is given with its conserved first and last residue. Fields, in order: CDR3 protein, CDR3 DNA, J gene, V gene, clone size, D gene. A D gene is named only where the DNA matches it firmly. A row's size may be missing; if present it is once, few, many or a size class.

cdr3_aa: CASSLSSNNSPLHF
cdr3_nt: TGTGCCAGCAGTTTAAGTAGTAATAATTCACCCCTCCACTTT
j_call: TRBJ1-6
v_call: TRBV28
clone_size: -
d_call: -

cdr3_aa: CASSARLRVSGNTIYF
cdr3_nt: TGTGCCAGCAGCGCCCGACTTCGGGTTTCTGGAAACACCATATATTTT
j_call: TRBJ1-3
v_call: TRBV7-6
clone_size: once
d_call: -

cdr3_aa: CASSVGLYEQFF
cdr3_nt: TGTGCCAGCAGCGTAGGTCTGTATGAGCAGTTCTTC
j_call: TRBJ2-1
v_call: TRBV9
clone_size: -
d_call: -

cdr3_aa: CASSPRGGTGELFF
cdr3_nt: TGTGCCAGCAGCCCACGGGGTGGGACCGGGGAGCTGTTTTTT
j_call: TRBJ2-2
v_call: TRBV2
clone_size: -
d_call: -

cdr3_aa: CASSRGQREDIQYF
cdr3_nt: TGTGCCAGCAGTAGGGGACAGCGGGAGGACATTCAGTACTTC
j_call: TRBJ2-4
v_call: TRBV6-2/TRBV6-3
clone_size: -
d_call: TRBD2

cdr3_aa: CASSQLAGGNEQFF
cdr3_nt: TGCGCCAGCAGCCAGCTAGCGGGGGGTAATGAGCAGTTCTTC
j_call: TRBJ2-1
v_call: TRBV4-3
clone_size: -
d_call: TRBD2

cdr3_aa: CASSGYRGVGNQPQHF
cdr3_nt: TGTGCCAGCAGTGGTTACAGGGGCGTTGGCAATCAGCCCCAGCATTTT
j_call: TRBJ1-5
v_call: TRBV27
clone_size: -
d_call: TRBD1

cdr3_aa: CASSPQDRGRTEAFF
cdr3_nt: TGTGCCAGCTCACCACAGGACAGGGGGCGAACTGAAGCTTTCTTT
j_call: TRBJ1-1
v_call: TRBV18
clone_size: -
d_call: TRBD1

cdr3_aa: CASSSRTGTAYEQYF
cdr3_nt: TGTGCCAGCAGCTCACGAACCGGGACAGCTTACGAGCAGTACTTC
j_call: TRBJ2-7
v_call: TRBV11-2
clone_size: -
d_call: TRBD1

cdr3_aa: CASIAGQLGHQPQHF
cdr3_nt: TGTGCCAGCATTGCAGGGCAATTGGGTCATCAGCCCCAGCATTTT
j_call: TRBJ1-5
v_call: TRBV28
clone_size: -
d_call: -

cdr3_aa: CASSRGGGWETQYF
cdr3_nt: TGTGCCAGCAGCCGAGGCGGGGGGTGGGAGACCCAGTACTTC
j_call: TRBJ2-5
v_call: TRBV3-1/TRBV3-2
clone_size: -
d_call: TRBD2

cdr3_aa: CASSYYPDRSYEQYF
cdr3_nt: TGTGCCAGCAGTTACTACCCGGACAGATCCTACGAGCAGTACTTC
j_call: TRBJ2-7
v_call: TRBV6-5
clone_size: -
d_call: -

cdr3_aa: CASAHAASGSPLHF
cdr3_nt: TGTGCCAGCGCCCATGCGGCTAGCGGATCACCCCTCCACTTT
j_call: TRBJ1-6
v_call: TRBV6-5
clone_size: -
d_call: -

cdr3_aa: CASSLGTSGPSYEQYF
cdr3_nt: TGTGCCAGCAGCTTGGGGACTAGCGGGCCCTCCTACGAGCAGTACTTC
j_call: TRBJ2-7
v_call: TRBV5-4
clone_size: -
d_call: TRBD2

cdr3_aa: CASSLALAYHSYNEQFF
cdr3_nt: TGCGCCAGCAGCTTGGCATTAGCGTACCACTCCTACAATGAGCAGTTCTTC
j_call: TRBJ2-1
v_call: TRBV5-1
clone_size: -
d_call: -

cdr3_aa: CASSIGTGGNQPQHF
cdr3_nt: TGTGCCAGTAGTATCGGGACAGGGGGGAATCAGCCCCAGCATTTT
j_call: TRBJ1-5
v_call: TRBV19
clone_size: -
d_call: TRBD1

cdr3_aa: CASSLQFNDQPQHF
cdr3_nt: TGTGCCAGTAGTCTACAGTTTAACGATCAGCCCCAGCATTTT
j_call: TRBJ1-5
v_call: TRBV19
clone_size: -
d_call: -

cdr3_aa: CASSYSGDRAQPQHF
cdr3_nt: TGTGCCAGCAGTTACTCTGGGGACAGGGCGCAGCCCCAGCATTTT
j_call: TRBJ1-5
v_call: TRBV6-6
clone_size: -
d_call: TRBD1

cdr3_aa: CASSPVQSGRETQYF
cdr3_nt: TGTGCCAGCAGCCCCGTTCAGAGCGGGAGAGAGACCCAGTACTTC
j_call: TRBJ2-5
v_call: TRBV7-9
clone_size: few
d_call: TRBD2

cdr3_aa: CASSANLGNTIYF
cdr3_nt: TGTGCCAGCAGTGCCAACCTAGGAAACACCATATATTTT
j_call: TRBJ1-3
v_call: TRBV25-1
clone_size: -
d_call: -

cdr3_aa: CASSLRDRDTSPLHF
cdr3_nt: TGTGCCAGTAGCCTCCGGGACAGGGATACTTCACCCCTCCACTTT
j_call: TRBJ1-6
v_call: TRBV19
clone_size: -
d_call: TRBD1

cdr3_aa: CATSRDQGANEQFF
cdr3_nt: TGTGCCACCAGCAGAGACCAGGGGGCAAATGAGCAGTTCTTC
j_call: TRBJ2-1
v_call: TRBV15
clone_size: few
d_call: TRBD1

cdr3_aa: CASSPPRADTQYF
cdr3_nt: TGTGCCAGCAGCCCTCCCCGCGCAGATACGCAGTATTTT
j_call: TRBJ2-3
v_call: TRBV3-1/TRBV3-2
clone_size: -
d_call: -

cdr3_aa: CASSYPEGGTYEQYF
cdr3_nt: TGTGCCAGCAGTTACCCTGAAGGAGGTACCTACGAGCAGTACTTC
j_call: TRBJ2-7
v_call: TRBV6-6
clone_size: -
d_call: -

cdr3_aa: CASSQEGLRNSPLHF
cdr3_nt: TGCGCCAGCAGCCAAGAGGGGCTCCGGAATTCACCCCTCCACTTT
j_call: TRBJ1-6
v_call: TRBV4-1
clone_size: few
d_call: -

cdr3_aa: CASSVGGGYGYTF
cdr3_nt: TGCGCCAGCAGCGTAGGGGGTGGCTATGGCTACACCTTC
j_call: TRBJ1-2
v_call: TRBV10-2
clone_size: -
d_call: -

cdr3_aa: CASSYTGSIDEQYF
cdr3_nt: TGTGCCAGCAGTTACACAGGGAGTATCGACGAGCAGTACTTC
j_call: TRBJ2-7
v_call: TRBV6-2/TRBV6-3
clone_size: -
d_call: -

cdr3_aa: CATRQGYYGYTF
cdr3_nt: TGTGCCACACGACAGGGGTACTATGGCTACACCTTC
j_call: TRBJ1-2
v_call: TRBV28
clone_size: -
d_call: TRBD1

cdr3_aa: CASSPSGDFYNSPLHF
cdr3_nt: TGTGCCAGTAGCCCCTCGGGGGACTTTTATAATTCACCCCTCCACTTT
j_call: TRBJ1-6
v_call: TRBV19
clone_size: -
d_call: -

cdr3_aa: CASSPLGGRFNEQFF
cdr3_nt: TGTGCCAGCAGCCCACTTGGCGGGAGGTTCAATGAGCAGTTCTTC
j_call: TRBJ2-1
v_call: TRBV11-3
clone_size: -
d_call: TRBD2

cdr3_aa: CASSTSSGGPHGETQYF
cdr3_nt: TGTGCCAGTAGTACTTCTAGCGGGGGCCCCCACGGAGAGACCCAGTACTTC
j_call: TRBJ2-5
v_call: TRBV19
clone_size: -
d_call: TRBD2

cdr3_aa: CASRQDSYNEQFF
cdr3_nt: TGTGCCAGCAGACAGGACTCCTACAATGAGCAGTTCTTC
j_call: TRBJ2-1
v_call: TRBV7-2
clone_size: -
d_call: -

cdr3_aa: CASSPQGAKQPQHF
cdr3_nt: TGTGCCAGCTCACCCCAGGGGGCAAAGCAGCCCCAGCATTTT
j_call: TRBJ1-5
v_call: TRBV18
clone_size: once
d_call: TRBD1

cdr3_aa: CASSQRLTQGQGAEAFF
cdr3_nt: TGCGCCAGCAGCCAACGACTAACCCAGGGCCAGGGGGCTGAAGCTTTCTTT
j_call: TRBJ1-1
v_call: TRBV4-3
clone_size: -
d_call: TRBD1

cdr3_aa: CSASGWGQGAFDEKLFF
cdr3_nt: TGCAGTGCTAGTGGATGGGGGCAGGGGGCCTTTGATGAAAAACTGTTTTTT
j_call: TRBJ1-4
v_call: TRBV20-1
clone_size: once
d_call: TRBD1

cdr3_aa: CAISERGGQVNNEQFF
cdr3_nt: TGTGCCATCAGTGAAAGAGGGGGACAGGTTAACAATGAGCAGTTCTTC
j_call: TRBJ2-1
v_call: TRBV10-3
clone_size: -
d_call: TRBD1

cdr3_aa: CASSPSGRGLSYEQYF
cdr3_nt: TGTGCCAGCTCACCAAGTGGCAGGGGGCTTTCCTACGAGCAGTACTTC
j_call: TRBJ2-7
v_call: TRBV18
clone_size: -
d_call: TRBD1

cdr3_aa: CASSPGDRPAWAFF
cdr3_nt: TGTGCCAGCAGCCCGGGGGACAGGCCCGCCTGGGCTTTCTTT
j_call: TRBJ1-1
v_call: TRBV5-6
clone_size: -
d_call: TRBD1

cdr3_aa: CASTPVPTSGGTNTGELFF
cdr3_nt: TGCGCCAGCACCCCGGTCCCGACTAGCGGGGGCACGAACACCGGGGAGCTGTTTTTT
j_call: TRBJ2-2
v_call: TRBV4-1
clone_size: -
d_call: TRBD2

cdr3_aa: CASSVDGNYGYTF
cdr3_nt: TGTGCCAGCAGTGTAGACGGGAACTATGGCTACACCTTC
j_call: TRBJ1-2
v_call: TRBV2
clone_size: -
d_call: -

cdr3_aa: CASSPTGQASNYGYTF
cdr3_nt: TGTGCCAGCTCTCCTACCGGACAGGCCTCTAACTATGGCTACACCTTC
j_call: TRBJ1-2
v_call: TRBV18
clone_size: -
d_call: TRBD1

cdr3_aa: CASSSDRGVSGNTIYF
cdr3_nt: TGTGCCAGCTCTTCGGACAGAGGGGTCTCTGGAAACACCATATATTTT
j_call: TRBJ1-3
v_call: TRBV18
clone_size: -
d_call: -

cdr3_aa: CASSMTTRGNQPQHF
cdr3_nt: TGTGCCAGTAGTATGACGACCAGGGGCAATCAGCCCCAGCATTTT
j_call: TRBJ1-5
v_call: TRBV19
clone_size: once
d_call: -

cdr3_aa: CASSIDRFQPQHF
cdr3_nt: TGTGCCAGCAGTATTGACAGATTTCAGCCCCAGCATTTT
j_call: TRBJ1-5
v_call: TRBV27
clone_size: -
d_call: -

cdr3_aa: CASSDLRGKLFF
cdr3_nt: TGTGCCAGCAGTGACCTCCGGGGGAAACTGTTTTTT
j_call: TRBJ1-4
v_call: TRBV2
clone_size: few
d_call: -

cdr3_aa: CSARGRDEQFF
cdr3_nt: TGCAGTGCTAGAGGGAGAGATGAGCAGTTCTTC
j_call: TRBJ2-1
v_call: TRBV20-1
clone_size: -
d_call: -

cdr3_aa: CASAILRGDLLWSPLHF
cdr3_nt: TGTGCCAGCGCGATTCTAAGGGGCGACCTCCTCTGGTCACCCCTCCACTTT
j_call: TRBJ1-6
v_call: TRBV27
clone_size: -
d_call: -

cdr3_aa: CASSGENRVYDGYTF
cdr3_nt: TGTGCCAGCAGCGGAGAGAACAGGGTCTATGATGGCTACACCTTC
j_call: TRBJ1-2
v_call: TRBV9
clone_size: once
d_call: -

cdr3_aa: CASTRVNTGELFF
cdr3_nt: TGTGCCAGCACCCGGGTCAACACCGGGGAGCTGTTTTTT
j_call: TRBJ2-2
v_call: TRBV7-3
clone_size: once
d_call: -